The source of this T cell receptor beta chain is a study of blood T cell repertoires in COVID-19. Study summary: Samples came from the United States, Italy and Spain, spanning acute and convalescent COVID-19. The cDNA or gDNA used as material had been derived from T cells, B-cell-depleted T cells, or PBMCs.

As processed by the authors: It was from reference gene primer amplification that nucleated cell counts were estimated. Repertoires were generated with immunoSEQ multiplex PCR, while TCRdb's copy carries only in-frame clones and drops some. The V and J calls and clone size come from that table; D and trimming were worked out from the DNA. The data contain some 190,000 clones, 84% of them singletons. Sequenced sample: PBMCs or T cells enriched from blood (not recorded which). The receptor comes from a woman between 25 and 40 years old who had been exposed to COVID-19.

CDR3 bases: TGTGCCAGCAGCTGGGGCAGGGGCCCTTCCTACGAGCAGTACTTC. Its protein product is CASSWGRGPSYEQYF. This sequence joins TRBV7-2 and TRBJ2-7; perhaps TRBD1 as D (6 bases). Deletions cut 4 bases from V and 1 base from J, with 14 bases between. This CDR3 has 15 amino acids. CDR1 SGHTA and CDR2 FQGNSA come from the germline V gene.